This TCR beta chain emerged from a study of T cell responses to AZD1222 COVID-19 vaccine. Overall study findings and caveats: Sampled repertoires all dated from after the peak T cell response.

The table came from immunoSEQ multiplex PCR; TCRdb's copy has only in-frame clones and leaves some out. The table has just over 80,000 clones, approximately 90% seen once. Details on this clone: Its antigen is not identified.

Germline V gives CDR1 SGHTA, CDR2 FQGNSA. The CDR3 has 12 residues. V was pared by 3 bases and J by 11 bases, with 13 bases between. The receptor's source is an adult in good health. The material sequenced was peripheral blood, taken on day 0 of AZD1222 vaccination. The chain links TRBV7-2 to TRBJ1-1; D gene uncertain. The CDR3 sequence: CASSFLVKSAFF. The CDR3 bases are TGTGCCAGCAGCTTCCTTGTTAAAAGTGCTTTCTTT.